This T cell receptor (beta chain) was observed in a study of cytomegalovirus exposure and HLA in healthy donors. Overall study findings and caveats: A later analysis reportedly identified an Asian-associated ancestry cluster as carrying fewer N-insertions than the 666-donor mean. Researchers counted approximately 160 TCR beta chains as cytomegalovirus-associated.

Comment on this clone: As yet, its antigen is unknown.

The PCR was carried out with 60 Vbeta primers and 13 Jbeta primers. Libraries were prepared by immunoSEQ multiplex PCR; TCRdb keeps only in-frame clonotypes and omits some of them. The listing contains 150,000 or so clones. Germline CDR1 is LGHNA and CDR2 is YNFKEQ. There are 15 residues in the CDR3. Trimming took 0 bases from V and 2 from J, leaving 7 bases between them. The TCR was taken from a woman between 45 and 65 years old in good health and CMV-seronegative. This chain uses TRBV4-2 with TRBJ1-4; no definite D call. The sequenced sample consisted of PBMCs. The CDR3 DNA reads TGTGCCAGCAGCCAAGAAGCGGGGACTAATGAAAAACTGTTTTTT. Translated, it gives CASSQEAGTNEKLFF.